This is a list of T cell receptor beta chains from one sample in a study of cytotoxic CD8 clonotypes in ibrutinib-treated CLL. Some clones are missing from TCRdb's copy, which holds only in-frame ones; the method was immunoSEQ multiplex PCR. The data hold approximately 40,000 clones, with approximately 70% observed a single time. The source was PBMCs, collected at disease progression, from a patient treated with ibrutinib. The receptors stem from a human donor with chronic lymphocytic leukemia. CDR3s include the opening cysteine and the closing phenylalanine or tryptophan. A D gene is named only where the DNA matches it firmly. Clone size is stated in some rows and not others, as once, few, many or a class when expanded.

TRBJ2-7,TRBV5-1,.,.,CASSFMGGQSLEEQYF,TGCGCCAGCAGCTTCATGGGTGGACAGTCTCTCGAGGAGCAGTACTTC
TRBJ1-2,TRBV5-6,TRBD1,.,CASSSHRQGKYGYTF,TGTGCCAGCAGCTCGCACCGACAGGGAAAGTATGGCTACACCTTC
TRBJ2-1,TRBV19,.,.,CASSGFRVRNEQFF,TGTGCCAGTAGTGGATTCCGTGTTAGGAATGAGCAGTTCTTC
TRBJ1-2,TRBV18,TRBD1,.,CASSPDTGVRGYTF,TGTGCCAGCTCACCAGACACAGGGGTACGCGGCTACACCTTC
TRBJ2-5,TRBV12-5,TRBD2,.,CASAFLGLAGGETQYF,TGTGCTAGTGCCTTCTTGGGACTAGCGGGAGGAGAGACCCAGTACTTC
TRBJ2-1,TRBV25-1,.,.,CASSETGLGSYNEQFF,TGTGCCAGCAGTGAAACAGGGCTGGGGTCCTACAATGAGCAGTTCTTC
TRBJ1-3,TRBV5-6,.,.,CASSIPAGAGNTIYF,TGTGCCAGCAGCATTCCTGCCGGGGCTGGAAACACCATATATTTT
TRBJ2-3,TRBV19,.,.,CASARGEAGRTDTQYF,TGTGCCAGTGCCAGGGGGGAGGCGGGCCGCACAGATACGCAGTATTTT
TRBJ2-7,TRBV11-2,.,.,CASSLDLGGTENGF,TGTGCCAGCAGCTTAGACCTAGGAGGGACAGAAAATGGATTC
TRBJ2-5,TRBV5-4,.,.,CASSLAGAGMVETQYF,TGTGCCAGCAGCTTGGCCGGGGCAGGGATGGTAGAGACCCAGTACTTC
TRBJ1-6,TRBV6-5,.,.,CASSSQDRSDSPLHF,TGTGCCAGCAGTTCACAGGACAGATCGGATTCACCCCTCCACTTT
TRBJ2-1,TRBV30,.,.,CAWSWPYNEQFF,TGTGCCTGGAGCTGGCCCTACAATGAGCAGTTCTTC
TRBJ2-1,TRBV11-3,.,.,CASSLGRSSGNEQFF,TGTGCCAGCAGCTTAGGTCGGAGTAGCGGCAATGAGCAGTTCTTC
TRBJ2-7,TRBV27,.,few,CASSWGPDREQYF,TGTGCCAGCAGTTGGGGCCCGGATCGCGAGCAGTACTTC
TRBJ2-5,TRBV29-1,.,.,CSVDTTQETQYF,TGCAGCGTTGACACCACCCAAGAGACCCAGTACTTC
TRBJ2-1,TRBV7-9,TRBD2,.,CASSLESSGVVYNEQFF,TGTGCCAGCAGCTTAGAGTCTAGCGGGGTCGTCTACAATGAGCAGTTCTTC
TRBJ2-7,TRBV4-2,.,once,CASSQDRDFYEQYF,TGTGCCAGCAGCCAAGATCGCGACTTCTACGAGCAGTACTTC
TRBJ2-5,TRBV29-1,.,.,CSVAPPRNQETQYF,TGCAGCGTTGCCCCTCCACGGAACCAAGAGACCCAGTACTTC
TRBJ2-3,TRBV30,TRBD1,.,CAWSKGARPTDTQYF,TGTGCCTGGAGTAAGGGGGCTAGACCCACAGATACGCAGTATTTT
TRBJ2-3,TRBV4-2,.,.,CASSQSVEDTQYF,TGTGCCAGCAGCCAATCCGTTGAAGATACGCAGTATTTT
TRBJ1-3,TRBV19,.,.,CASATPGVSGNTIYF,TGTGCCAGTGCAACTCCAGGGGTCTCTGGAAACACCATATATTTT
TRBJ1-4,TRBV6-1,TRBD1,.,CASSVGQSAEKLFF,TGTGCCAGCAGTGTGGGACAGAGCGCGGAAAAACTGTTTTTT
TRBJ1-1,TRBV2,.,.,CASREGGGRTEAFF,TGTGCCAGCAGGGAGGGCGGCGGAAGAACTGAAGCTTTCTTT
TRBJ2-7,TRBV11-1,TRBD1,.,CASSSGGGSYEQYF,TGTGCCAGCAGCTCAGGGGGCGGCTCATACGAGCAGTACTTC
TRBJ1-4,TRBV5-4,.,.,CASSLRGGLLGKLFF,TGTGCCAGCAGCTTGCGGGGTGGTCTCCTTGGAAAACTGTTTTTT
TRBJ1-6,TRBV4-1,.,.,CASSQDSSWGPLHF,TGCGCCAGCAGCCAAGACTCGAGCTGGGGACCCCTCCACTTT
TRBJ2-7,TRBV11-2,.,.,CASSLGGRLYEQYF,TGTGCCAGCAGCTTAGGTGGGCGCCTCTACGAGCAGTACTTC
TRBJ2-7,TRBV11-1,.,.,CASSFRDGSSYEQYF,TGTGCCAGCAGCTTCCGGGACGGGAGCTCCTACGAGCAGTACTTC
TRBJ2-5,TRBV4-1,TRBD2,.,CASSQDAGEETQYF,TGCGCCAGCAGCCAAGATGCGGGGGAAGAGACCCAGTACTTC
TRBJ1-4,TRBV18,.,.,CASSPPPIWASNEKLFF,TGTGCCAGCTCACCACCGCCGATCTGGGCGTCTAATGAAAAACTGTTTTTT
TRBJ2-7,TRBV27,.,.,CASSFRTFGVDHEQYF,TGTGCCAGCAGTTTCCGGACGTTCGGGGTAGACCACGAGCAGTACTTC
TRBJ2-7,TRBV7-9,TRBD1,.,CASSPPGQASYEQYF,TGTGCCAGCAGCCCCCCGGGACAGGCCTCCTACGAGCAGTACTTC
TRBJ1-1,TRBV7-3,.,.,CASSPIQGMLMVDTEAFF,TGTGCCAGCAGCCCAATCCAAGGGATGCTTATGGTGGACACTGAAGCTTTCTTT
TRBJ2-2,TRBV7-9,.,.,CASSPRSSGELFF,TGTGCCAGCAGCCCCAGATCATCCGGGGAGCTGTTTTTT
TRBJ2-7,TRBV10-3,.,.,CATRNWAYEQYF,TGTGCCACCCGGAATTGGGCGTACGAGCAGTACTTC
TRBJ1-2,TRBV6-5,.,.,CASKRTGTASGYTF,TGTGCCAGCAAAAGGACCGGGACCGCTAGTGGCTACACCTTC
TRBJ1-4,TRBV9,.,.,CASSVAGGRNEKLFF,TGTGCCAGCAGCGTAGCGGGAGGGAGGAATGAAAAACTGTTTTTT
TRBJ2-7,TRBV7-9,TRBD1,.,CASSSGTGVLYEQYF,TGTGCCAGCAGCTCAGGGACAGGGGTCCTCTACGAGCAGTACTTC
TRBJ2-7,TRBV19,TRBD2,.,CASSLLAATYEQYF,TGTGCCAGTAGTCTACTAGCGGCTACCTACGAGCAGTACTTC
TRBJ2-1,TRBV15,.,.,CATSRDQGYNEQFF,TGTGCCACCAGCAGAGATCAAGGGTACAATGAGCAGTTCTTC
TRBJ1-4,TRBV28,TRBD1,.,CASRDSTSLLFF,TGTGCCAGCCGGGACAGTACGAGTCTTCTGTTTTTT
TRBJ2-7,TRBV27,TRBD2,few,CASSPSGTSGEQYF,TGTGCCAGCAGTCCTTCCGGGACTAGCGGAGAGCAGTACTTC
TRBJ2-2,TRBV5-4,TRBD1,.,CASSLLGGSTGELFF,TGTGCCAGCAGCTTGTTAGGGGGCAGCACCGGGGAGCTGTTTTTT
TRBJ1-2,TRBV9,.,few,CASKQANYGYTF,TGTGCCAGCAAGCAGGCTAACTATGGCTACACCTTC
TRBJ2-1,TRBV11-3,.,.,CASSFPREALRFF,TGTGCCAGCAGCTTCCCTAGAGAGGCCCTTAGGTTCTTC
TRBJ1-2,TRBV5-4,.,.,CASSLADRWLGYTF,TGTGCCAGCAGCTTGGCCGATAGGTGGCTTGGCTACACCTTC
TRBJ1-1,TRBV6-1,.,.,CASSATLRAEAFF,TGTGCCAGCAGTGCAACCCTAAGGGCTGAAGCTTTCTTT
TRBJ1-2,TRBV19,TRBD1,few,CASSGRGLFYGYTF,TGTGCCAGTAGTGGCAGGGGGCTTTTCTATGGCTACACCTTC
TRBJ1-2,TRBV10-2,.,.,CASSGVSTSKTYGYTF,TGCGCCAGCAGTGGAGTGTCCACTTCAAAGACCTATGGCTACACCTTC
TRBJ2-1,TRBV18,.,once,CASSTDSYNEQFF,TGTGCCAGCTCAACTGACAGTTACAATGAGCAGTTCTTC
TRBJ2-4,TRBV25-1,.,.,CASSADGAKNIQYF,TGTGCCAGCAGTGCGGACGGAGCCAAAAACATTCAGTACTTC
TRBJ2-5,TRBV5-1,.,.,CASSLANGGAQETQYF,TGCGCCAGCAGCTTGGCTAACGGAGGGGCACAAGAGACCCAGTACTTC
TRBJ1-1,TRBV18,.,.,CASSGSMNTEAFF,TGTGCCAGCTCAGGGTCTATGAACACTGAAGCTTTCTTT
TRBJ2-5,TRBV5-1,.,.,CASSLLLGETQYF,TGCGCCAGCAGTTTATTGTTGGGGGAGACCCAGTACTTC
TRBJ1-2,TRBV19,.,.,CASSPGFRTPYGYTF,TGTGCCAGTAGTCCAGGTTTCCGGACACCCTATGGCTACACCTTC
TRBJ2-5,TRBV6-6,TRBD2,.,CASNDLAGEETQYF,TGTGCCAGCAATGACCTAGCGGGAGAGGAGACCCAGTACTTC
TRBJ2-7,TRBV6-5,.,once,CASSYLGDLEQYF,TGTGCCAGCAGTTACCTGGGGGACCTCGAGCAGTACTTC
TRBJ2-3,TRBV7-9,.,.,CASSLGSTSTDTQYF,TGTGCCAGCAGCTTAGGATCGACTAGCACAGATACGCAGTATTTT
TRBJ1-2,TRBV15,TRBD1,.,CATSSVTGGRGYTF,TGTGCCACCAGCAGCGTAACAGGGGGCCGTGGCTACACCTTC